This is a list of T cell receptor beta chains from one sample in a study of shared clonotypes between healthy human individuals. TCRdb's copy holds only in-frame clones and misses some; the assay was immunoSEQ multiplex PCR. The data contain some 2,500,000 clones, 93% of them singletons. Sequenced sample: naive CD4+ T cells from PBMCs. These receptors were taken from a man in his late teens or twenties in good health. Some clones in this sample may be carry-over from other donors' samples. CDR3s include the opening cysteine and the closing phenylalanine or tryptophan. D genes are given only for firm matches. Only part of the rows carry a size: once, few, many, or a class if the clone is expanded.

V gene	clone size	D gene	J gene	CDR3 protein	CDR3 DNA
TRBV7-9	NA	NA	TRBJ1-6	CASSLDTEGHSPLHF	TGTGCCAGCAGCTTAGACACGGAGGGCCATTCACCCCTCCACTTT
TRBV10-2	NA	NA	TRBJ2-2	CASSEWQGGTGELFF	TGCGCCAGCAGTGAGTGGCAGGGGGGGACCGGGGAGCTGTTTTTT
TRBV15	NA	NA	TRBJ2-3	CATSRDSVTSTDTQYF	TGTGCCACCAGCAGAGATTCCGTAACTAGCACAGATACGCAGTATTTT
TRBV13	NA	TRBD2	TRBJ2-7	CASSPREGGYHEQYF	TGTGCCAGCAGTCCCCGGGAGGGTGGTTACCACGAGCAGTACTTC
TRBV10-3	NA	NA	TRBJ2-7	CATSGSSYEQYF	TGTGCCACCAGCGGCTCCTCCTACGAGCAGTACTTC
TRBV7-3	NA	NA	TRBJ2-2	CASSLGRSTGELFF	TGTGCCAGCAGCTTAGGACGGTCCACCGGGGAGCTGTTTTTT
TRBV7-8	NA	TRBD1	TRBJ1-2	CASSLGDRAGGGYTF	TGTGCCAGCAGCTTAGGGGACAGGGCAGGGGGTGGCTACACCTTC
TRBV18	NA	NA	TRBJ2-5	CASSPRRPETQYF	TGTGCCAGCTCACCACGACGCCCAGAGACCCAGTACTTC
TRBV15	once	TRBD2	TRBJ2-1	CATSRVAGGGNEQFF	TGTGCCACCAGTCGCGTAGCGGGAGGCGGCAATGAGCAGTTCTTC
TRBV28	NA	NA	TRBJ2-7	CASRPTFSYEQYF	TGTGCCAGCAGACCGACATTTTCCTACGAGCAGTACTTC
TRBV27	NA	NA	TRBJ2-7	CASSLGFEQYF	TGTGCCAGCAGTTTGGGATTCGAGCAGTACTTC
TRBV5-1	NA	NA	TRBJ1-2	CASSFINQGEVDNGYTF	TGCGCCAGCAGCTTTATCAACCAAGGGGAGGTAGATAATGGCTACACCTTC
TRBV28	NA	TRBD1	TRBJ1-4	CASSPDRGREKLFF	TGTGCCAGCAGCCCAGACAGGGGGCGCGAAAAACTGTTTTTT
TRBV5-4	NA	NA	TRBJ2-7	CASSGRTGTSYEQYF	TGTGCCAGCAGCGGGAGGACGGGCACGTCCTACGAGCAGTACTTC
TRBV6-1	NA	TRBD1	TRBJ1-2	CASSDLRRDRGNYGYTF	TGTGCCAGCAGTGATTTACGACGGGACAGGGGGAACTATGGCTACACCTTC
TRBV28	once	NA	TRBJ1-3	CASSLRGPGNTIYF	TGTGCCAGCAGTTTACGGGGGCCCGGAAACACCATATATTTT
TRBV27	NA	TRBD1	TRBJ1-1	CASSPHGQGAKENTEAFF	TGTGCCAGCAGTCCTCACGGACAGGGGGCAAAGGAGAACACTGAAGCTTTCTTT
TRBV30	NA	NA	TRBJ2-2	CAGQSKSGVGAGELFF	TGTGCCGGCCAGTCTAAATCCGGAGTCGGGGCCGGGGAGCTGTTTTTT
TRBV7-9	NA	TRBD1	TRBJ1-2	CASREQGQGARYGYTF	TGTGCCAGCAGGGAGCAGGGACAGGGGGCGCGGTATGGCTACACCTTC
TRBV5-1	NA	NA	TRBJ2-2	CASSLPSSTGELFF	TGCGCCAGCAGCCTCCCCTCGTCGACCGGGGAGCTGTTTTTT
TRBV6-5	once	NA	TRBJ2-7	CASSYDPSSYEQYF	TGTGCCAGCAGTTACGATCCAAGCTCCTACGAGCAGTACTTC
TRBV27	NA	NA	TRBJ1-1	CASRSAKILNTEAFF	TGTGCCAGCAGGTCCGCGAAGATTCTGAACACTGAAGCTTTCTTT
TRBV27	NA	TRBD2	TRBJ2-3	CASGRAHTDTQYF	TGTGCCAGCGGGAGGGCGCACACAGATACGCAGTATTTT
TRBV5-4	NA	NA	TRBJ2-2	CASSLIQGTNTGELFF	TGTGCCAGCAGCCTCATACAGGGTACGAACACCGGGGAGCTGTTTTTT
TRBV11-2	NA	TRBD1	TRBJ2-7	CASSLVTTGGYYEQYF	TGTGCCAGCAGCTTAGTCACGACAGGGGGCTACTACGAGCAGTACTTC
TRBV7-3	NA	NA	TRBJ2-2	CASSSRLYTGELFF	TGTGCCAGCAGCTCCCGACTTTACACCGGGGAGCTGTTTTTT
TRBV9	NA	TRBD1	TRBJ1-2	CASSGQTGGLYYGYTF	TGTGCCAGCAGCGGACAAACAGGGGGCCTCTACTATGGCTACACCTTC
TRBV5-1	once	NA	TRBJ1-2	CASSLAWGGAGGYTF	TGCGCCAGCAGCTTGGCCTGGGGGGGCGCAGGAGGCTACACCTTC
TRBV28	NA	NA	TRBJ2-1	CASSFRRNNEQFF	TGTGCCAGCAGTTTTAGGCGGAACAATGAGCAGTTCTTC
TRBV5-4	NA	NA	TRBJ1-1	CASRGAFLNTEAFF	TGTGCCAGCAGAGGCGCGTTTTTGAACACTGAAGCTTTCTTT
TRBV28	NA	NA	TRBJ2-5	CASTSVEIQETQYF	TGTGCCAGCACTTCCGTAGAGATTCAAGAGACCCAGTACTTC
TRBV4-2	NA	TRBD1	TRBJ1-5	CASSRLLTGNSYSNQPQHF	TGTGCCAGCAGCCGCCTTCTGACAGGGAACTCCTATAGCAATCAGCCCCAGCATTTT
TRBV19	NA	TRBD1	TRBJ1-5	CASSIHRGGQPQHF	TGTGCCAGTAGTATACACAGGGGAGGTCAGCCCCAGCATTTT
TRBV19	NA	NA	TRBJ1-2	CASSIWDPANYGYTF	TGTGCCAGTAGTATCTGGGACCCAGCTAACTATGGCTACACCTTC
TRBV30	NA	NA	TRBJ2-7	CAWPAFGGGIPYEQYF	TGTGCCTGGCCTGCTTTTGGGGGAGGCATTCCCTACGAGCAGTACTTC
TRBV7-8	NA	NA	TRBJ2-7	CASSLRTGSYEQYF	TGTGCCAGCAGCTTAAGAACAGGGTCCTACGAGCAGTACTTC
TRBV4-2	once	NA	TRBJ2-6	CASSTGISGANVLTF	TGTGCCAGCAGCACAGGGATCTCTGGGGCCAACGTCCTGACTTTC
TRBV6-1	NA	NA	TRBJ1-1	CASRDRTEAFF	TGTGCCAGCAGGGACCGCACTGAAGCTTTCTTT
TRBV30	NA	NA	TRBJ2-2	CAWSVRRLNTGELFF	TGTGCCTGGAGTGTACGAAGGCTTAACACCGGGGAGCTGTTTTTT
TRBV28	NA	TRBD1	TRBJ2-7	CASSPGTGVKEQYF	TGTGCCAGCAGCCCCGGGACAGGGGTGAAGGAGCAGTACTTC
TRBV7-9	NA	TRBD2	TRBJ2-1	CASSLTSGTYNEQFF	TGTGCCAGCAGCCTAACTAGCGGCACCTACAATGAGCAGTTCTTC
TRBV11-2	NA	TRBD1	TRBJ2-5	CASSSYRRQGETQYF	TGTGCCAGCAGCTCCTATCGGCGACAGGGAGAGACCCAGTACTTC
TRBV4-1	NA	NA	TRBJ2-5	CASSQYHRETQYF	TGCGCCAGCAGCCAATACCACCGGGAGACCCAGTACTTC
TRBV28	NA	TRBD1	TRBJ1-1	CASSLSRGQGRTEAFF	TGTGCCAGCAGTTTAAGCAGGGGGCAAGGTAGGACTGAAGCTTTCTTT
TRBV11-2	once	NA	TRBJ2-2	CASSLARGTGELFF	TGTGCCAGCAGCTTAGCCAGGGGCACCGGGGAGCTGTTTTTT
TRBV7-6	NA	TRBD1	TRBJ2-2	CASSTQGASGELFF	TGTGCCAGCAGCACACAGGGGGCGTCCGGGGAGCTGTTTTTT
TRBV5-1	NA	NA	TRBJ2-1	CASSLVAGAHEQFF	TGCGCCAGCAGCTTGGTGGCAGGGGCCCATGAGCAGTTCTTC
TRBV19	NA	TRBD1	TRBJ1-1	CASSESGQATYRTFF	TGTGCCAGTAGTGAATCGGGACAGGCTACTTATAGAACTTTCTTT
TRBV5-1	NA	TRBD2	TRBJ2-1	CASSFTSALAANNEQFF	TGCGCCAGCAGCTTTACGAGTGCGCTAGCGGCTAACAATGAGCAGTTCTTC
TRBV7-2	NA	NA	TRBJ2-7	CASSSRDWNREQYF	TGTGCCAGCAGCAGCCGGGACTGGAACAGAGAGCAGTACTTC
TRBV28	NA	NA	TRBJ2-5	CASSFSRLQETQYF	TGTGCCAGCAGTTTTAGCAGGCTCCAAGAGACCCAGTACTTC